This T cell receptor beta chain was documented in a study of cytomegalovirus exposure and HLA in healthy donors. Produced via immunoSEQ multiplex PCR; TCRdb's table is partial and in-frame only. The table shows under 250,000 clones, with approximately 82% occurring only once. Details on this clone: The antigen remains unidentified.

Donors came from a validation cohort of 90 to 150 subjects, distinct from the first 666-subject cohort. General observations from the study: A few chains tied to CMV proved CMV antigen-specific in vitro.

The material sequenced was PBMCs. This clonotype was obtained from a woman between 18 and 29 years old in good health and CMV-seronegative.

CDR3 amino acids: CSVGDRGANTEAFF. CDR3 nucleotide sequence: TGCAGCGTCGGGGACAGGGGAGCGAACACTGAAGCTTTCTTT. The chain recombines TRBV29-1 with TRBJ1-1; 10 bases match TRBD1. J gave up 1 base and V 6 bases, and 5 bases lay outside the gene matches. This CDR3 spans 14 amino acids. Germline lookup yields CDR1 SQVTM and CDR2 ANQGSEA.